Listed here are 20 T cell receptor beta chains from one sample, sequenced in a study of shared clonotypes between healthy human individuals. Profiled with immunoSEQ multiplex PCR; TCRdb holds only in-frame clones, not every one. The table has roughly 1,100,000 clones, 65% to 80% seen once. The source material was memory CD4+ T cells sorted from blood. Stated subset: CD45RA-negative fraction. The receptors were sampled from a man between 18 and 29 years old in good health.

This clone came up a few times. The rearrangement links TRBV5-1 to TRBJ1-1; 7 positions agree with TRBD1. The CDR3 extends over 14 amino acids. In germline, CDR1 is SGHRS, CDR2 YFSETQ. The V segment lost 6 bases and the J segment 1 base; nucleotides outside the gene matches: 6. The CDR3 region has the DNA TGCGCCAGCACAGAACAGGGGCAGAACACTGAAGCTTTCTTT. This gives the protein CASTEQGQNTEAFF.

The rearrangement links TRBV11-2 to TRBJ2-3, with 15 positions matching TRBD2. The CDR3 spans 19 residues. V gave up 5 bases and J gave up 8 bases; unmatched junction bases: 17. The germline V gene has CDR1 SGHAT and CDR2 FQNNGV. The CDR3 coding sequence is TGTGCCAGCAGCACCCGGACTAGCGGGGGGGGCCGAAGCTCGAGTACGCAGTATTTT. Residues: CASSTRTSGGGRSSSTQYF.

The chain couples TRBV7-9 to TRBJ2-7; D is uncertain. Germline CDR1 is SEHNR and CDR2 is FQNEAQ (reference sequence). The CDR3 is made up of 14 amino acids. Between the trimmed V and J ends, which lost 4 bases and 3 bases, there was a span of 13 bases. This CDR3 is CASSSAVEDYEQYF. CDR3 sequence (DNA): TGTGCCAGCAGCTCCGCGGTAGAAGACTACGAGCAGTACTTC.

The chain is built from TRBV11-2 and TRBJ2-7, with D tentatively TRBD1 (5 bases). The CDR3 length is 15 residues. Trimming took off 4 bases at V and 3 bases at J, with 16 bases between the two ends. The germline gives CDR1 SGHAT, CDR2 FQNNGV. The DNA for the CDR3 is TGTGCCAGCAGCTCCCTCAGGGCGGTGAACTACGAGCAGTACTTC. This codes for CASSSLRAVNYEQYF.

This clone was observed a few times. V and J are TRBV4-1 and TRBJ1-1; weak D call: TRBD1 (5 bases). Germline assignment: CDR1 MGHRA and CDR2 YSYEKL. Trimming took off 1 base at V and 11 bases at J, with 26 bases between the two ends. The CDR3 extends over 17 amino acids. The CDR3 DNA reads TGCGCCAGCAGCCAAGGCCTACGTGACAGAGGGTGGGGTAGTGCTTTCTTT. Translating gives CASSQGLRDRGWGSAFF.

This clone was detected only a few times. The chain combines TRBV19 with TRBJ2-5; 7 bases match TRBD1. Gene TRBJ2-7 matches the end of the DNA better, so the J call may be wrong. CDR1 is LNHDA and CDR2 is SQIVND in the germline V gene (reference sequence). The CDR3 length is 14 residues. CDR3 in amino acids: CASSTTGLTYEQYF. In nucleotides, the CDR3 is TGTGCCAGTAGTACGACAGGGCTGACCTACGAGCAGTACTTC.

This clone was picked up a small number of times. The chain couples TRBV6-5 to TRBJ2-2; 8 bases are shared with TRBD1. This CDR3 is 15 amino acids long. The V and J ends lost 4 bases and 0 bases, in that order; junction bases with no gene match: 1. The V gene's germline CDR1 is MNHEY and CDR2 SVGAGI. The CDR3 spells CASSSQGANTGELFF. CDR3 in DNA: TGTGCCAGCAGTTCACAGGGGGCGAACACCGGGGAGCTGTTTTTT.

The CDR3 DNA reads as TGTGCCTGGAGTTTGTGGGAAGGAGGGCAGTACTTC. As protein: CAWSLWEGGQYF. This rearrangement joins TRBV30 to TRBJ2-7; TRBD2 is a possible D gene (5 bases). Germline CDR1 is GTSNPN and CDR2 is SVGIG (reference sequence). The CDR3 totals 12 residues. V lost 2 bases, J lost 9 bases, and 14 bases lay in between.

This clone was found a few times. The rearrangement uses TRBV6-5 and TRBJ2-7, with 14 bases that match TRBD2. The CDR3 is 15 amino acids. Per the germline V gene, CDR1 is MNHEY and CDR2 is SVGAGI. The ends lost 5 bases at V and 3 bases at J; junction bases unmatched: 3. CDR3 protein: CASSPGTSGGYEQYF. The CDR3 nucleotides read TGTGCCAGCAGTCCAGGGACTAGCGGGGGCTACGAGCAGTACTTC.

The chain links TRBV28 to TRBJ1-5; TRBD1 is a possible D gene (5 bases). V lost 11 bases and J lost 6, with 20 bases in between. This CDR3 contains 14 residues. Looked up from germline, CDR1 is MDHEN and CDR2 is SYDVKM. CDR3 loop: CASTRGGVPQPQHF. CDR3 DNA sequence: TGTGCCTCGACCCGCGGGGGGGTCCCTCAGCCCCAGCATTTT.

V and J are TRBV7-8 and TRBJ1-6; 11 positions match TRBD1. Germline loops: CDR1 SGHVS, CDR2 FQNEAQ. This CDR3 is built from 15 residues. V shed 1 base and J 9 bases; nucleotides not matched to a gene: 2. CDR3 protein: CASSLGGQGGSPLHF. The DNA of the CDR3 is TGTGCCAGCAGCTTAGGGGGACAGGGGGGTTCACCCCTCCACTTT.

This clone appeared a single time. CDR3 sequence: CASGIGQGALQETQYF. The CDR3, as DNA: TGTGCCAGCGGCATAGGGCAGGGGGCGCTTCAAGAGACCCAGTACTTC. The chain recombines TRBV9 with TRBJ2-5; 8 positions match TRBD1. Germline V gene data show CDR1 as SGDLS and CDR2 as YYNGEE. V shed 7 bases, J shed 2 bases, and the junction held 13 bases outside the gene matches. The CDR3 has 16 amino acids.

The V and J genes are TRBV19 and TRBJ1-1; the D is unclear. This CDR3 region has 13 residues. Germline V gene lookup returns CDR1 LNHDA and CDR2 SQIVND (reference sequence). The CDR3 sequence: CASKETPRTEAFF. CDR3 in DNA: TGTGCTTCTAAGGAGACCCCACGGACTGAAGCTTTCTTT.

CDR3 protein: CASSSLDRGKNQPQHF. The CDR3 DNA reads as TGTGCCAGCAGTTCCCTCGACAGGGGGAAAAATCAGCCCCAGCATTTT. J is TRBJ1-5 and V is TRBV6-6; 9 bases map to TRBD1. J gave up 4 bases and V 4 bases, and 8 bases lay outside the gene matches. Germline lookup yields CDR1 MNHNY and CDR2 SVGAGI (reference sequence). The CDR3 contains 16 residues.

V gene TRBV7-9 combines with J gene TRBJ2-7; 9 bases are shared with TRBD1. The CDR3 runs 16 residues. CDR1 and CDR2 from the germline V gene are SEHNR and FQNEAQ (reference sequence). Trimming cost V 3 bases and J 0 bases; bases outside gene matches: 6. The CDR3 reads CASSFGQGPISYEQYF. CDR3 sequence (DNA): TGTGCCAGCAGCTTTGGACAGGGGCCGATCTCCTACGAGCAGTACTTC.

The chain has TRBV18 and TRBJ2-3; 8 nucleotides line up with TRBD1. CDR1 KGHSH and CDR2 LQKENI come from the germline V gene. CDR3 length: 16 residues. The J segment lost 3 bases and the V segment lost 3 bases, leaving 8 bases of the junction unmatched. The CDR3, as DNA: TGTGCCAGCTCACCCTTTCGCAGGGGGCGAACAGATACGCAGTATTTT. Encoded protein: CASSPFRRGRTDTQYF.

This clone was observed many times. This rearrangement joins TRBV5-4 to TRBJ1-4; TRBD1 matches 8 bases. V was pared by 4 bases and J by 8 bases, with 13 bases of the junction left unmatched. Germline V lookup: CDR1 SGHNT, CDR2 YYREEE (reference sequence). This CDR3 is 16 amino acids long. The CDR3 reads CASSAQGGKIGEKLFF. CDR3 sequence (DNA): TGTGCCAGCAGCGCACAGGGGGGGAAGATAGGGGAAAAACTGTTTTTT.

The chain couples TRBV18 to TRBJ1-2, with a possible D match to TRBD1 (6 bases). Germline loops: CDR1 KGHSH, CDR2 LQKENI. Trimming stripped 3 bases from V and 6 bases from J, with 17 bases between. The CDR3 covers 15 residues. The CDR3 DNA reads TGTGCCAGCTCACCCCAAGAGGGCAGGGACAATGGCTACACCTTC. This gives the protein CASSPQEGRDNGYTF.

This sequence joins TRBV6-1 and TRBJ2-7, with 9 bases identical to TRBD2. The CDR3 loop spans 15 amino acids. V was clipped by 2 bases and J by 5 bases; unmatched bases: 7. Germline assignment: CDR1 MNHNS and CDR2 SASEGT. This CDR3 reads CASSELAGPRNEQYF. CDR3 sequence (DNA): TGTGCCAGCAGTGAACTAGCGGGGCCTCGGAACGAGCAGTACTTC.

This clone was detected many times. The chain recombines TRBV4-3 with TRBJ2-3; D remains ambiguous. CDR1 is LGHNA, CDR2 YSLEER, per germline. V dropped 1 base and J dropped 4 bases, with 12 bases sitting between them. The CDR3 spans 15 residues. CDR3 coding DNA: TGCGCCAGCAGCCAAGGGAACCCTGGGGCAGATACGCAGTATTTT. It translates to CASSQGNPGADTQYF.